The clone carrying this T cell receptor beta chain was observed at least ten times. From RNA, the CDR3 regions of TCR beta chains were amplified and sequenced. HTBI primers primed a first-round RT-PCR, and a second-round multiplex PCR followed. Using its own MiXCR run on the multiplex PCR reads, TCRdb lists one record per CDR3 protein. Among about 220,000 distinct CDR3 sequences listed, around a fifth were seen once. The data derive from a study of Graves' ophthalmopathy and Graves' hyperthyroidism. V was clipped by 4 bases and J by 2 bases, with 9 bases between them. The CDR3 has 15 amino acids. The chain carries TRBV12-3 or TRBV12-4 and TRBJ2-6; maybe TRBD2 (5 bases). This clonotype was obtained from a woman aged 45-60 years with Graves' ophthalmopathy. The sequenced sample consisted of peripheral blood. The CDR3 DNA is TGTGCCAGCAGTTCTAGCTCTCCTGGGGCCAACGTCCTGACTTTC. Translated, it gives CASSSSSPGANVLTF.